The 21 T cell receptor beta chains reported below all come from one sample, sequenced in a study of response to subunit inactivated influenza vaccine. TCRdb reprocessed the RT-PCR reads via MiXCR and lists one record per CDR3 protein. The sample carries more than 400,000 distinct CDR3 sequences, around 9.9% recorded once. Sequencing was performed on PBMCs from blood, taken roughly 46 days after vaccination. The receptors derive from a man in his fifties who received an inactivated influenza vaccine.

This clonotype has more than one count but fewer than ten. In DNA form, the CDR3 reads TGTGCCAGCAGCTTGTCCCTAGCGGGGGCTCAACGCTACGAGCAGTACTTC. This gives the protein CASSLSLAGAQRYEQYF. V and J are TRBV5-5 and TRBJ2-7; 10 bases line up with TRBD2. This CDR3 is 17 amino acids long. V trimming: 1 base; J trimming: 3 bases; junction bases outside the gene matches: 10. Germline CDR1 is SGHKS and CDR2 is YYEKEE (reference sequence).

This clonotype was counted a few times. The chain joins TRBV15 to TRBJ2-3; the match to TRBD2 covers 9 bases. Looked up from germline, CDR1 is LNHNV and CDR2 is YYDKDF (reference sequence). The CDR3 is 15 residues long. J gave up 3 bases and V 3 bases, and 4 bases lay outside the gene matches. The DNA of the CDR3 is TGTGCCACCAGCAGGCGGGGGGGCCAGACAGATACGCAGTATTTT. Its translation is CATSRRGGQTDTQYF. Variable domain in full (rest from reference TRBV15 and TRBJ2-3): DAMVIQNPRYQVTQFGKPVTLSCSQTLNHNVMYWYQQKSSQAPKLLFHYYDKDFNNEADTPDNFQSRRPNTSFCFLDIRSPGLGDTAMYLCATSRRGGQTDTQYFGPGTRLTVL.

The rearrangement uses TRBV9 and TRBJ2-1; a weak D match, TRBD2 (6 bases). The CDR3 is 17 amino acids. In germline, CDR1 is SGDLS, CDR2 YYNGEE. V lost 0 bases, J lost 0 bases, and 13 bases lay in between. CDR3 DNA sequence: TGTGCCAGCAGCGTAGTGGGCGGGGTGGGCTCCTACAATGAGCAGTTCTTC. Amino acid sequence: CASSVVGGVGSYNEQFF. The complete variable domain, with remaining parts taken from reference TRBV9 and TRBJ2-1, reads DSGVTQTPKHLITATGQRVTLRCSPRSGDLSVYWYQQSLDQGLQFLIQYYNGEERAKGNILERFSAQQFPDLHSELNLSSLELGDSALYFCASSVVGGVGSYNEQFFGPGTRLTVL.

A few counts support this clonotype. The junction shows a germline mismatch at one end, possibly a read error. The V and J genes are TRBV20-1 and TRBJ2-7; tentative D call: TRBD1 (5 bases). The germline CDR1 and CDR2 sequences are DFQATT and SNEGSKA (reference sequence). This CDR3 is 13 amino acids long. The CDR3 region has the DNA TGCAGTGCTCCCGGACAAGGACACTACGTGCAGTACTTC. This gives the protein CSAPGQGHYVQYF.

The chain links TRBV7-6 to TRBJ1-2; 8 bases match TRBD1. Germline values: CDR1 SGHVS, CDR2 FNYEAQ. V trimming: 1 base; J trimming: 4 bases; junction bases outside the gene matches: 2. The CDR3 spans 14 residues. CDR3 bases: TGTGCCAGCAGCTTAGGGACAGGGACCTATGGCTACACCTTC. The encoded protein is CASSLGTGTYGYTF. Together with reference TRBV7-6 and TRBJ1-2, the CDR3 gives the full variable domain: GAGVSQSPRYKVTKRGQDVALRCDPISGHVSLYWYRQALGQGPEFLTYFNYEAQQDKSGLPNDRFSAERPEGSISTLTIQRTEQRDSAMYRCASSLGTGTYGYTFGSGTRLTVV.

This clonotype was counted between two and nine times. The chain couples TRBV20-1 to TRBJ1-2; weak D call: TRBD1 (5 bases). The CDR3 length is 10 residues. The V gene's germline CDR1 is DFQATT and CDR2 SNEGSKA (reference sequence). V lost 5 bases, J lost 12 bases, and 13 bases lay in between. As DNA, the CDR3 is TGCAGTGCTCTCGGCAGGGTGGACACCTTC. As protein: CSALGRVDTF.

The V call is TRBV20-1, the J call TRBJ1-6; 9 positions match TRBD1. There are 17 residues in the CDR3. The V gene end was trimmed by 0 bases and the J gene end by 8 bases; junction bases not matched to a gene: 11. Germline V gene lookup returns CDR1 DFQATT and CDR2 SNEGSKA (reference sequence). The CDR3 loop reads CSARDSVRRDRDSPLHF. CDR3 DNA: TGCAGTGCTAGAGATTCTGTGAGAAGGGACAGGGATTCACCCCTCCACTTT.

This chain joins TRBV2 and TRBJ2-3; 9 bases line up with TRBD2. Germline CDR1 is SNHLY and CDR2 is FYNNEI. V was pared by 11 bases and J by 3 bases, with 9 bases of the junction left unmatched. This CDR3 has 14 residues. In DNA, the CDR3 is TGTGCCTCCAGGGAGACTAGCGGAACAGATACGCAGTATTTT. Its protein is CASRETSGTDTQYF.

This clonotype has more than one count but fewer than ten. The chain carries TRBV29-1 and TRBJ1-4; D not resolved. CDR1 is SQVTM, CDR2 ANQGSEA, per germline. V gave up 4 bases and J gave up 4 bases, with 10 bases separating them. The CDR3 is 13 residues long. CDR3 sequence (DNA): TGCAGCGTTGGGAGCAAAATTAATGAAAAACTGTTTTTT. Protein sequence: CSVGSKINEKLFF. The whole variable domain, remainder taken from reference TRBV29-1 and TRBJ1-4, is SAVISQKPSRDICQRGTSLTIQCQVDSQVTMMFWYRQQPGQSLTLIATANQGSEATYESGFVIDKFPISRPNLTFSTLTVSNMSPEDSSIYLCSVGSKINEKLFFGSGTQLSVL.

The chain links TRBV6-2 or TRBV6-3 to TRBJ2-1; 8 nucleotides match TRBD2. In germline, CDR1 is MNHEY, CDR2 SVGEGT. This CDR3 spans 13 amino acids. V trimming: 8 bases; J trimming: 5 bases; junction bases outside the gene matches: 5. CDR3 residues: CASQRESNNEQFF. In DNA, the CDR3 is TGTGCCAGCCAGCGGGAGAGTAACAATGAGCAGTTCTTC.

There are a few counts of this clonotype. This chain joins TRBV3-1 and TRBJ2-2; a weak D match, TRBD1 (6 bases). CDR3 length: 15 residues. Germline V gene data show CDR1 as LGHDT and CDR2 as YNNKEL (reference sequence). Trimming took off 4 bases at V and 5 bases at J, with 14 bases between the two ends. The CDR3: CASSLQGILTGELFF. CDR3 DNA sequence: TGTGCCAGCAGCCTACAGGGAATCCTTACCGGGGAGCTGTTTTTT.

This clonotype was picked up a small number of times. The rearrangement links TRBV7-9 to TRBJ2-3, with 7 nucleotides matching TRBD2. V shed 2 bases, J shed 7 bases, and the junction held 6 bases outside the gene matches. The CDR3 has 14 amino acids. Looked up from germline, CDR1 is SEHNR and CDR2 is FQNEAQ (reference sequence). Written as DNA, the CDR3 is TGTGCCAGCAGCTTAAGCGGGGCGCAACATACGCAGTATTTT. Its protein is CASSLSGAQHTQYF. Combining the CDR3 with reference TRBV7-9 and TRBJ2-3 gives the whole variable domain DTGVSQNPRHKITKRGQNVTFRCDPISEHNRLYWYRQTLGQGPEFLTYFQNEAQLEKSRLLSDRFSAERPKGSFSTLEIQRTEQGDSAMYLCASSLSGAQHTQYFGPGTRLTVL.

J is TRBJ1-1 and V is TRBV11-2, with unresolved D. Germline assignment: CDR1 SGHAT and CDR2 FQNNGV. CDR3 length: 15 residues. V was clipped by 0 bases and J by 1 base, with 9 bases between them. Here the CDR3 DNA reads TGTGCCAGCAGCTTAGAGGTTAGGCAGAACACTGAAGCTTTCTTT. Its translation is CASSLEVRQNTEAFF.

This clonotype has ten or more counts. This chain uses TRBV3-1 with TRBJ2-5; TRBD1 or TRBD2 may be the D gene (6 bases each). Germline-derived CDR1 and CDR2 are LGHDT and YNNKEL (reference sequence). Trimming removed 2 bases from V and 5 bases from J, with 18 bases in between. This CDR3 has 16 amino acids. CDR3: CASSQSPPGGGETQYF. In DNA, the CDR3 is TGTGCCAGCAGCCAAAGCCCTCCCGGAGGGGGTGAGACCCAGTACTTC.

The sample holds many counts of this clonotype. The genes are TRBV20-1 and TRBJ2-1; D remains unclear. Germline CDR1 DFQATT, CDR2 SNEGSKA (reference sequence). V was shortened by 1 base and J by 2 bases, with 12 bases between the two germline ends. This CDR3 has 15 amino acids. The CDR3 region is CSARGNGNAYNEQFF. The CDR3 DNA reads as TGCAGTGCTAGAGGAAATGGTAATGCCTACAATGAGCAGTTCTTC.

The chain has TRBV6-5 and TRBJ2-2, with D uncertain. Germline CDR1 is MNHEY and CDR2 is SVGAGI. V was trimmed by 1 base and J by 14 bases, leaving 8 bases between them. This CDR3 comprises 11 residues. The CDR3 DNA sequence: TGTGCCAGCAGTTACTTAGGGAAACTGTTTTTT. Amino acids: CASSYLGKLFF.

This clonotype was seen just once. The J gene is TRBJ2-2, the V gene TRBV28, with D uncertain. CDR3 length: 15 residues. With 8 bases removed from V and 5 bases from J, the gap between germline ends came to 18 bases. Germline CDR1 is MDHEN and CDR2 is SYDVKM. The CDR3 sequence is CASGPPGGVTGELFF. The CDR3 DNA reads TGTGCCAGCGGGCCGCCGGGTGGTGTGACCGGGGAGCTGTTTTTT.

The chain links TRBV11-1 to TRBJ2-1; D is unclear. V was cut by 5 bases and J by 2 bases, with 16 bases left in between. This CDR3 is built from 16 residues. Germline CDR1 SGHAT, CDR2 FQDESV (reference sequence). Here the CDR3 reads CASSQNSIAPYNEQFF. DNA for the CDR3: TGTGCCAGCAGCCAAAATTCCATAGCTCCCTACAATGAGCAGTTCTTC.

In this sample, this clonotype turned up many times. This chain connects TRBV7-2 to TRBJ2-3; D unresolved. The CDR3 consists of 14 residues. The germline V gene encodes CDR1 SGHTA and CDR2 FQGNSA. Trimming shortened V by 5 bases and J by 0 bases, and 9 bases separated the two germline ends. The DNA for the CDR3 is TGTGCCAGCAGCGTTGGCTCTAGCACAGATACGCAGTATTTT. Translated: CASSVGSSTDTQYF.

The J gene is TRBJ2-7, the V gene TRBV29-1; D might be TRBD2 (5 bases). Germline lookup yields CDR1 SQVTM and CDR2 ANQGSEA. Trimming removed 1 base at V and 4 bases at J, with 20 bases between. The CDR3 contains 16 residues. The CDR3 DNA reads TGCAGCGTTGAAGGGCCGGGTGAGGGAGTCCTATACGAGCAGTACTTC. Protein sequence: CSVEGPGEGVLYEQYF.

The chain links TRBV6-1 to TRBJ2-5, with D perhaps TRBD2 (7 bases). Germline-derived CDR1 and CDR2 are MNHNS and SASEGT. Trimming took 3 bases from V and 5 from J, leaving 19 bases between them. The CDR3 runs to 16 residues. The CDR3 DNA reads as TGTGCCAGCAGTGATACTCGGGGAGGGGGATGGGAGACCCAGTACTTC. This sequence encodes CASSDTRGGGWETQYF.